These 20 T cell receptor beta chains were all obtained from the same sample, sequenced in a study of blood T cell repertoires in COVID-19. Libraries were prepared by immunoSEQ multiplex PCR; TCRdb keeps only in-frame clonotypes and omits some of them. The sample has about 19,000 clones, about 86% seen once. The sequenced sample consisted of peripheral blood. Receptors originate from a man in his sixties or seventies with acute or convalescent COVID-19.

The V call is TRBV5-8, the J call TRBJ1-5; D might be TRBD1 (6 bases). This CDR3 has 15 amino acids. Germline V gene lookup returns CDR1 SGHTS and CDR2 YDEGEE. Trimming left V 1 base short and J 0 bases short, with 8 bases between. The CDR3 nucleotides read TGTGCCAGCAGCTTGACAGGGTATAGCAATCAGCCCCAGCATTTT. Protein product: CASSLTGYSNQPQHF.

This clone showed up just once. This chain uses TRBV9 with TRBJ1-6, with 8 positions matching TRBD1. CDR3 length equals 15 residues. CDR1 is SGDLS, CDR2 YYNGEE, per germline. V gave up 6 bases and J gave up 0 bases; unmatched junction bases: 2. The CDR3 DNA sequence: TGTGCCAGCACCCAGGGGGCCTCCTATAATTCACCCCTCCACTTT. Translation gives CASTQGASYNSPLHF.

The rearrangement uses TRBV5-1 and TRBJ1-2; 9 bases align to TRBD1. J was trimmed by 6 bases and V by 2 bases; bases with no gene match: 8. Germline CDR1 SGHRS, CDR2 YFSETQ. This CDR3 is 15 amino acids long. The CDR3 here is CASSLQGAKPDGYTF. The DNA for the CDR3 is TGCGCCAGCAGCTTACAGGGGGCGAAACCGGATGGCTACACCTTC.

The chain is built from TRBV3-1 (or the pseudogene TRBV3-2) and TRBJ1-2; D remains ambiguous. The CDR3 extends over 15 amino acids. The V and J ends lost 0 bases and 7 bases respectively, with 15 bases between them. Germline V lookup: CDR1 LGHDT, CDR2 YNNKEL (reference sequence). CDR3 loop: CASSQDRTQFSGYTF. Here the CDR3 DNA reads TGTGCCAGCAGCCAAGATCGCACACAATTTTCTGGCTACACCTTC.

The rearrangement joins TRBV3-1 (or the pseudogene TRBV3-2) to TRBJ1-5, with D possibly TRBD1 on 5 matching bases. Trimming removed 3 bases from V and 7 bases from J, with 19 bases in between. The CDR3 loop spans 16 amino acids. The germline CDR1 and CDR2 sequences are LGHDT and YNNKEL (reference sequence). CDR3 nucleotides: TGTGCCAGCAGCCAGTACTTAGGTGGGGCTGGACAGCCCCAGCATTTT. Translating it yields CASSQYLGGAGQPQHF.

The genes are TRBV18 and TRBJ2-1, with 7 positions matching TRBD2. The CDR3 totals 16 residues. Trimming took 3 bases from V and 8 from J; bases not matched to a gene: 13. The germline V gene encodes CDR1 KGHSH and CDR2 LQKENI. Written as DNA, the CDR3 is TGTGCCAGCTCACCGGGTGAGGGGAGGGCCACCTATGAGCAGTTCTTC. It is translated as CASSPGEGRATYEQFF.

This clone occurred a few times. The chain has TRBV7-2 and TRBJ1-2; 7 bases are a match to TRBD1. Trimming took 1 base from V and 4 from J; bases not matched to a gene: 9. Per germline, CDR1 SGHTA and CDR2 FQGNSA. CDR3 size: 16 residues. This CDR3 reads CASSLVGTDLFYGYTF. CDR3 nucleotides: TGTGCCAGCAGCTTAGTAGGGACAGACCTATTCTATGGCTACACCTTC.

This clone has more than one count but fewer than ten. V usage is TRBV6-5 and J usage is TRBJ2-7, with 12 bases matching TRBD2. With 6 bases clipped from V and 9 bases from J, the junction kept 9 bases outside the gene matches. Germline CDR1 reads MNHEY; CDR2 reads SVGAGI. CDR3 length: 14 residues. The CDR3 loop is CASRGLAGRTGQYF. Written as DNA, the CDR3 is TGTGCCAGCAGAGGACTAGCGGGACGTACGGGGCAGTACTTC.

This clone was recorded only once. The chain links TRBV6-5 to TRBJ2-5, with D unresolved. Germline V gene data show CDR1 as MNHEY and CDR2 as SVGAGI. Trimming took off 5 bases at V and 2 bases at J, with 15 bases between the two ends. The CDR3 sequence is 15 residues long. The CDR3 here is CASSPTPHGQETQYF. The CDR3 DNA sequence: TGTGCCAGCAGTCCAACCCCGCACGGGCAAGAGACCCAGTACTTC.

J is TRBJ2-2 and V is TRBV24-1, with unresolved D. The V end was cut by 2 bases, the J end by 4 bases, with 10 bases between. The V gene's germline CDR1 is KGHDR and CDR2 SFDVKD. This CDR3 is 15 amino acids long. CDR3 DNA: TGTGCCACCAGTGATTCCCCCCTAGGCACCGGGGAGCTGTTTTTT. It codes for CATSDSPLGTGELFF.

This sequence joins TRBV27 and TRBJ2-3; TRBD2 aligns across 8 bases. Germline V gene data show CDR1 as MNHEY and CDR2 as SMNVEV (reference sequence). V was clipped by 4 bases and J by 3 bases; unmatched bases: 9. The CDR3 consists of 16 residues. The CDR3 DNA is TGTGCCAGCAGTTCCTCGGGACTAGAGTTGACAGATACGCAGTATTTT. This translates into CASSSSGLELTDTQYF.

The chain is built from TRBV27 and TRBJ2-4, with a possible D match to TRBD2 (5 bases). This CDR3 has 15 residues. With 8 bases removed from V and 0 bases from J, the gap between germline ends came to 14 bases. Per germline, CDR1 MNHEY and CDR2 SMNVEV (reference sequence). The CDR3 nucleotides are TGTGCCAGCTCCTCGTTAGGACTAGCCAAAAACATTCAGTACTTC. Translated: CASSSLGLAKNIQYF.

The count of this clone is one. The CDR3 DNA is TGTGCCAGTAGTATCGGAGGGGGCCATTGGAATGAGCAGTTCTTC. Translation: CASSIGGGHWNEQFF. The chain links TRBV19 to TRBJ2-1; D possibly corresponds to TRBD1 (7 bases). The length of the CDR3 is 15 residues. Germline V lookup: CDR1 LNHDA, CDR2 SQIVND (reference sequence). The V end lost 3 bases, the J end lost 7 bases, and 16 bases lay between the germline ends.

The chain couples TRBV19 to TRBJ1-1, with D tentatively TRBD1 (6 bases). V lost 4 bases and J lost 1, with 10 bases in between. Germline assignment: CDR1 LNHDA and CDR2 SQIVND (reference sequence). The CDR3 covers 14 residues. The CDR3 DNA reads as TGTGCCAGTAGTAAGGACAGCTCGAACACTGAAGCTTTCTTT. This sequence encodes CASSKDSSNTEAFF.

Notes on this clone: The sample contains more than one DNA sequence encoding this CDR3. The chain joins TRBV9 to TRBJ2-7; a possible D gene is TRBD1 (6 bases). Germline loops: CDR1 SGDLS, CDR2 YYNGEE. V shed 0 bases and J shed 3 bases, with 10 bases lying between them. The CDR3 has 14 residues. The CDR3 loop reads CASSVGDRNYEQYF. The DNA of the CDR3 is TGTGCCAGCAGCGTAGGAGACAGGAACTACGAGCAGTACTTC.

The CDR3 nucleotides are TGTGCCAGCTCACCAAATCTACAGGGGGCGGGCGAGCAGTACTTC. It specifies CASSPNLQGAGEQYF. This chain links TRBV18 with TRBJ2-7; 9 bases are a match to TRBD1. Germline trimming cut 2 bases from V and 6 bases from J; bases unmatched to any gene: 8. Germline CDR1 is KGHSH and CDR2 is LQKENI. This CDR3 has 15 residues.

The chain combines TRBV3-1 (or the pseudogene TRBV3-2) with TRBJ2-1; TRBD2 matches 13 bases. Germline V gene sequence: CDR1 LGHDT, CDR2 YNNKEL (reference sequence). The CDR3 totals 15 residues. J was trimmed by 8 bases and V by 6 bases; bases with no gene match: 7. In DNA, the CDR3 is TGTGCCAGCAGGCAGGGACTAGCGGGACCGCATGAGCAGTTCTTC. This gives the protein CASRQGLAGPHEQFF.

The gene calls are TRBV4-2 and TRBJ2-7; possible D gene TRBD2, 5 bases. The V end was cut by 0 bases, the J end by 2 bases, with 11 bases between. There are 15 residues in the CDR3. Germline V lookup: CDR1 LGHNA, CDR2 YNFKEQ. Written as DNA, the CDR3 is TGTGCCAGCAGCCAAGATCAGCAGCGGACCTACGAGCAGTACTTC. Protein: CASSQDQQRTYEQYF.

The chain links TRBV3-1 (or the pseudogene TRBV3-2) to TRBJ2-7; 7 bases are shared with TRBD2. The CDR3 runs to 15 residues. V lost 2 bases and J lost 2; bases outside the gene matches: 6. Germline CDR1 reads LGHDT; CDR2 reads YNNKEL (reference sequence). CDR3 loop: CASSQLGEGTYEQYF. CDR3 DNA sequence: TGTGCCAGCAGCCAATTGGGGGAGGGGACCTACGAGCAGTACTTC.

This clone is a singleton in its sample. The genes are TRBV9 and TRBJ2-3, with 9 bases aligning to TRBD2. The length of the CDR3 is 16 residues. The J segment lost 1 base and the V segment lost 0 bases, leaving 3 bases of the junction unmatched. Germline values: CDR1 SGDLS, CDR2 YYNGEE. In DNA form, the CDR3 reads TGTGCCAGCAGCGTAGGGACTAGCGCCCGCACAGATACGCAGTATTTT. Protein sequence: CASSVGTSARTDTQYF.